The subject of this entry is one T cell receptor beta chain. Its target is unknown. Sequenced by immunoSEQ multiplex PCR; TCRdb stores in-frame clones only, minus some. Of hundreds of thousands of clones in the sample, about 73% were seen once. The data originate from a study of shared clonotypes between healthy human individuals. General observations from the study: It was observed that 5% to 6.5% of naive CD4 clonotypes were shared across several donors.

The CDR3 is 14 residues long. Trimming took off 10 bases at V and 4 bases at J, with 19 bases between the two ends. Germline lookup yields CDR1 MNHNS and CDR2 SASEGT. The sample was memory CD4+ T cells sorted from blood. Subset noted: CD45RA-negative fraction. The chain recombines TRBV6-1 with TRBJ1-2; no clear D gene. This sequence originates from a man between 25 and 39 years old in good health. For the CDR3, the DNA is TGTGCCACCAGAGACACCCTTGCTCCCTATGGCTACACCTTC. Protein product: CATRDTLAPYGYTF.